The 6 T cell receptor beta chains presented below share a single source sample, sequenced in a study of T cells in localized non-small cell lung cancer. The repertoire was sequenced with immunoSEQ multiplex PCR; TCRdb's copy has only in-frame clones and lacks some. Among 28,000 or so clones listed, approximately 90% were seen once. The specimen was peripheral blood, collected before any cancer treatment. These receptors were obtained from a female donor older than 55 with stage II squamous cell lung carcinoma.

The rearrangement uses TRBV5-1 and TRBJ1-2; D gene ambiguous. CDR1 and CDR2 (germline): SGHRS, YFSETQ. This CDR3 is 14 amino acids long. Trimming took 4 bases from V and 4 from J, leaving 14 bases between them. The CDR3 coding sequence is TGCGCCAGCAGCCAAGAGTCTGGTTCCTATGGCTACACCTTC. This translates into CASSQESGSYGYTF.

The chain links TRBV7-8 to TRBJ2-7; possibly TRBD1 for D (6 bases). Germline CDR1 and CDR2: SGHVS and FQNEAQ. V was clipped by 1 base and J by 3 bases, with 13 bases between them. The CDR3 has 15 residues. The CDR3 protein is CASSLGAGADYEQYF. DNA of the CDR3: TGTGCCAGCAGCTTAGGGGCAGGGGCGGACTACGAGCAGTACTTC.

The V call is TRBV7-2, the J call TRBJ2-7; tentatively, D is TRBD2 (5 bases). V lost 5 bases to trimming and J lost 5 bases, with 13 bases between them. The CDR3 runs 13 residues. From germline, CDR1 is SGHTA and CDR2 FQGNSA. In DNA form, the CDR3 reads TGTGCCAGCAGCCGGACGGCGGAGGACGAGCAGTACTTC. Amino acids: CASSRTAEDEQYF.

The chain uses TRBV30 and TRBJ1-3; D remains ambiguous. The CDR3 covers 13 residues. Trimming stripped 3 bases from V and 8 bases from J, with 14 bases between. Germline V lookup: CDR1 GTSNPN, CDR2 SVGIG (reference sequence). CDR3 loop: CAWRTPPRDTIYF. In nucleotides, the CDR3 is TGTGCCTGGAGAACCCCCCCCCGAGACACCATATATTTT.

The chain carries TRBV5-1 and TRBJ2-5; 11 nucleotides align to TRBD1. Per germline, CDR1 SGHRS and CDR2 YFSETQ. This CDR3 is built from 16 residues. V gave up 0 bases and J gave up 3 bases; unmatched junction bases: 4. CDR3 nucleotides: TGCGCCAGCAGCTTGGGAGGGACAGGGGGAGAAGAGACCCAGTACTTC. It translates to CASSLGGTGGEETQYF.

In its sample, this clone was seen once. The V gene is TRBV7-6, the J gene TRBJ1-1; TRBD1 might be the D (6 bases). V was cut by 5 bases and J by 6 bases, with 19 bases left in between. Germline V gene sequence: CDR1 SGHVS, CDR2 FNYEAQ. The CDR3 sequence is 15 residues long. The CDR3 here is CASSPFTGRGAEAFF. The CDR3 region has the DNA TGTGCCAGCAGCCCGTTTACAGGGCGAGGGGCTGAAGCTTTCTTT. The variable domain in full, with the rest retrieved from reference TRBV7-6 and TRBJ1-1, is GAGVSQSPRYKVTKRGQDVALRCDPISGHVSLYWYRQALGQGPEFLTYFNYEAQQDKSGLPNDRFSAERPEGSISTLTIQRTEQRDSAMYRCASSPFTGRGAEAFFGQGTRLTVV.